Each of the 19 T cell receptor beta chains below was sequenced from the same sample in a study of blood T cell repertoires in COVID-19. The protocol was immunoSEQ multiplex PCR, while the TCRdb copy is restricted to in-frame clones and leaves out a portion. Here the sample spans roughly 210,000 clones, around four fifths being singletons. The sample was peripheral blood. The receptor source for this set is a woman older than 75 with COVID-19, enrolled during active disease.

The rearrangement links TRBV30 to TRBJ2-1; the match to TRBD2 covers 7 bases. Germline V lookup: CDR1 GTSNPN, CDR2 SVGIG (reference sequence). CDR3 length: 14 residues. J gave up 4 bases and V 1 base, and 4 bases lay outside the gene matches. The CDR3 region is CAWSDASGYNEQFF. The CDR3 DNA sequence: TGTGCCTGGAGTGATGCTAGCGGTTACAATGAGCAGTTCTTC.

The rearrangement joins TRBV7-3 to TRBJ2-2, with D hard to call. CDR1 is SGHTA, CDR2 FQGTGA, per germline. This CDR3 has 15 residues. V was pared by 4 bases and J by 4 bases, with 13 bases between. For the CDR3, the DNA is TGTGCCAGCAGCTCGAATCCTTTAGCCACCGGGGAGCTGTTTTTT. The encoded protein is CASSSNPLATGELFF.

The chain is built from TRBV7-3 and TRBJ2-7, with D unclear. This CDR3 has 14 amino acids. The V end lost 1 base, the J end lost 1 base, and 8 bases lay between the germline ends. Germline CDR1 and CDR2: SGHTA and FQGTGA. DNA for the CDR3: TGTGCCAGCAGCTTAATTCCGCTATCCTACGAGCAGTACTTC. Translation gives CASSLIPLSYEQYF.

This clone is a singleton in its sample. This sequence joins TRBV10-3 and TRBJ1-5, with a tentative D call TRBD1 (5 bases). The germline V and J ends were trimmed by 3 bases and 7 bases, with 13 bases remaining between them. CDR1 and CDR2 (germline): ENHRY, SYGVKD. CDR3 size: 14 residues. DNA for the CDR3: TGTGCCATCAGTGACCCGGGGGGAGGACAGCCCCAGCATTTT. Protein: CAISDPGGGQPQHF.

CDR3 in DNA: TGTGCCAGCAGCCAAGGACTCGGGAAAAAACTGTTTTTT. Translated, it gives CASSQGLGKKLFF. The J gene is TRBJ1-4, the V gene TRBV3-1 (or the pseudogene TRBV3-2), with unresolved D. The length of the CDR3 is 13 residues. Germline V gives CDR1 LGHDT, CDR2 YNNKEL (reference sequence). V was shortened by 1 base and J by 9 bases, with 9 bases between the two germline ends.

This sequence joins TRBV9 and TRBJ1-1; D is perhaps TRBD1 (6 bases). This CDR3 is 15 amino acids long. Germline CDR1 SGDLS, CDR2 YYNGEE. The V end was cut by 1 base, the J end by 1 base, with 11 bases between. The CDR3 protein is CASSVTGYENTEAFF. DNA for the CDR3: TGTGCCAGCAGCGTAACAGGGTATGAGAACACTGAAGCTTTCTTT.

This clone was seen a single time. The rearrangement links TRBV5-1 to TRBJ1-1; 7 bases fit TRBD1. Germline CDR1 reads SGHRS; CDR2 reads YFSETQ. Trimming took 0 bases from V and 6 from J; bases not matched to a gene: 5. This CDR3 is built from 14 residues. CDR3 residues: CASSLDRGRAEAFF. CDR3 DNA sequence: TGCGCCAGCAGCTTGGACAGGGGACGGGCTGAAGCTTTCTTT.

V usage is TRBV4-1 and J usage is TRBJ2-2; 13 bases map to TRBD2. The CDR3 totals 20 residues. V dropped 4 bases and J dropped 4; count of bases not matched to a gene: 15. The germline V gene encodes CDR1 MGHRA and CDR2 YSYEKL. The CDR3 bases are TGCGCCAGCAGCCTCCGGACTAGCGGGGGAGTCGGAACCGGCACCGGGGAGCTGTTTTTT. Protein sequence: CASSLRTSGGVGTGTGELFF.

This chain joins TRBV27 and TRBJ1-5; a possible D gene is TRBD1 (6 bases). This CDR3 is built from 16 residues. Germline CDR1 is MNHEY and CDR2 is SMNVEV (reference sequence). V was clipped by 7 bases and J by 4 bases, with 20 bases between them. CDR3 sequence reads: CASTKPQGKKNQPQHF. CDR3 sequence (DNA): TGTGCCAGCACCAAACCACAGGGAAAGAAGAATCAGCCCCAGCATTTT.

The V and J genes are TRBV19 and TRBJ1-1; D not certain. Trimming took 1 base from V and 0 from J, leaving 15 bases between them. Germline V gene data show CDR1 as LNHDA and CDR2 as SQIVND (reference sequence). There are 17 residues in the CDR3. Here the CDR3 DNA reads TGTGCCAGTAGTATAGGTAAAAGGGAGCCTATGAACACTGAAGCTTTCTTT. This translates into CASSIGKREPMNTEAFF.

A remark on this clone: The same CDR3 arises from other DNA sequences in this sample as well. The chain joins TRBV18 to TRBJ2-1, with 12 bases that match TRBD2. The CDR3 consists of 14 residues. Germline trimming cut 3 bases from V and 7 bases from J; bases unmatched to any gene: 1. Germline V gives CDR1 KGHSH, CDR2 LQKENI. The CDR3 DNA follows: TGTGCCAGCTCACCTGGGACTAGCGGGAATGAGCAGTTCTTC. It yields the protein CASSPGTSGNEQFF.

About this clone: A read error may produce the germline difference seen at one junction end. This chain uses TRBV7-7 with TRBJ1-2; perhaps TRBD1 as D (5 bases). The germline CDR1 and CDR2 sequences are SSHAT and FNYEAQ (reference sequence). The CDR3 runs to 16 residues. In DNA form, the CDR3 reads TGTGCTAGCAGCTTCGGGGAGGGGAGAAGGGTAGGTGGCTACACCTTC. Encoded protein: CASSFGEGRRVGGYTF.

This clone was recorded once. The chain couples TRBV4-2 to TRBJ1-4, with TRBD1 as a possible D gene (5 bases). Germline CDR1 is LGHNA and CDR2 is YNFKEQ. V lost 2 bases and J 4 bases, leaving 8 bases between the germline ends. The CDR3 runs 14 residues. The CDR3 DNA is TGTGCCAGCAGCCAATCGGGGGGTAATGAAAAACTGTTTTTT. This gives the protein CASSQSGGNEKLFF.

The chain employs TRBV5-8 and TRBJ2-7, with 7 positions matching TRBD2. Germline CDR1 and CDR2: SGHTS and YDEGEE. The CDR3 spans 14 residues. The V and J ends lost 0 bases and 3 bases, in that order; junction bases with no gene match: 3. The CDR3 sequence is CASSLAWGGYEQYV. DNA of the CDR3: TGTGCCAGCAGCTTGGCGTGGGGGGGCTACGAGCAGTACGTC.

The V and J genes are TRBV9 and TRBJ2-1, with 8 bases aligning to TRBD1. After removal of 3 bases from V and 12 bases from J, the junction contained 5 bases not matched to a gene. Germline V gene data show CDR1 as SGDLS and CDR2 as YYNGEE. The CDR3 runs to 12 residues. The CDR3: CASSERTGRQFF. The CDR3 DNA reads TGTGCCAGCAGCGAAAGGACAGGGAGGCAGTTCTTC.

The chain uses TRBV19 and TRBJ2-3, with 10 nucleotides matching TRBD2. The trim removed 5 bases at V and 4 bases at J, leaving 9 bases unmatched. The CDR3 runs to 16 residues. Germline loops: CDR1 LNHDA, CDR2 SQIVND (reference sequence). CDR3 sequence: CASSYLSGGAPDTQYF. For the CDR3, the DNA is TGTGCCAGTAGTTACCTCAGCGGGGGGGCCCCAGATACGCAGTATTTT.

The chain is built from TRBV7-2 and TRBJ1-3; D ambiguous. V was shortened by 5 bases and J by 0 bases, with 11 bases between the two germline ends. The CDR3 is 15 residues long. The germline CDR1 and CDR2 sequences are SGHTA and FQGNSA. CDR3 sequence (DNA): TGTGCCAGCAGCATCGACGGACTCTCTGGAAACACCATATATTTT. Protein product: CASSIDGLSGNTIYF.

The CDR3 loop is CASSSLIIYGYTF. The CDR3 DNA reads as TGTGCCAGCAGTAGCCTGATTATCTATGGCTACACCTTC. The chain employs TRBV2 and TRBJ1-2; D uncertain. Germline V gives CDR1 SNHLY, CDR2 FYNNEI. The CDR3 length is 13 residues. The V gene lost 5 bases and the J gene lost 4 bases, with 11 bases spanning the gap. Based on the CDR3 plus reference TRBV2 and TRBJ1-2, the full variable domain is EPEVTQTPSHQVTQMGQEVILRCVPISNHLYFYWYRQILGQKVEFLVSFYNNEISEKSEIFDDQFSVERPDGSNFTLKIRSTKLEDSAMYFCASSSLIIYGYTFGSGTRLTVV.

Only one count was recorded for this clone. This chain connects TRBV5-6 to TRBJ1-3; tentative D call: TRBD1 (5 bases). With 1 base removed from V and 4 bases from J, the gap between germline ends came to 12 bases. Germline CDR1 reads SGHDT; CDR2 reads YYEEEE. This CDR3 spans 15 amino acids. The CDR3 DNA is TGTGCCAGCAGCTTGAGCGCAGGGAAAGGAAACACCATATATTTT. Its translation is CASSLSAGKGNTIYF.